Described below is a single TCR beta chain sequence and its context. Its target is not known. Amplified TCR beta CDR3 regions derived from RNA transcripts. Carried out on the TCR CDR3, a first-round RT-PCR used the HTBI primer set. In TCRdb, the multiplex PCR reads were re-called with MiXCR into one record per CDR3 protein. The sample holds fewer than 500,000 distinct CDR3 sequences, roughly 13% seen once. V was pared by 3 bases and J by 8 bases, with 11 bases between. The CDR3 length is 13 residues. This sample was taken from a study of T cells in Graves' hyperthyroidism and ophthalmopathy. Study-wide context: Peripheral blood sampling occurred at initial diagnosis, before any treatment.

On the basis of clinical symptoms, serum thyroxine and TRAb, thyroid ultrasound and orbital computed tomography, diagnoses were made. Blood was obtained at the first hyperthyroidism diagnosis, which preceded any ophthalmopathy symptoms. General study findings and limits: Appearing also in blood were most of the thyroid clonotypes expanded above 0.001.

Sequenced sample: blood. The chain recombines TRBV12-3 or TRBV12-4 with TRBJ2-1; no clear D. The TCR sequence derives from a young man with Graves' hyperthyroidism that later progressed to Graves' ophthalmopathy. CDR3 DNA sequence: TGTGCCAGCAGTTTCGGACGAGACGATGAGCAGTTCTTC. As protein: CASSFGRDDEQFF.